This TCR beta chain emerged from a study of blood T cell repertoires in COVID-19. Study background: Sources were T cells, B-cell-depleted T cells, or PBMCs; the material itself was cDNA or gDNA.

Method: immunoSEQ multiplex PCR; TCRdb's copy keeps in-frame clones and lacks some. The sample lists about 31,000 clones, around 90% occurring once. This clone was counted only a few times. V shed 10 bases and J shed 6 bases, with 13 bases lying between them. The germline CDR1 and CDR2 sequences are MNHEY and SVGAGI. CDR3 length equals 11 residues. The clonotype was recovered from a man between 70 and 80 years old with active or convalescent COVID-19. Sequenced: peripheral blood. The chain couples TRBV6-5 to TRBJ2-7; D is ambiguous. Written as DNA, the CDR3 is TGTGCCACTCCGACATCGCCCGAGCAGTACGTC. Its protein is CATPTSPEQYV.